The clone carrying this T cell receptor (beta chain) was counted at least ten times. The antigen is not known. Trimming took off 6 bases at V and 0 bases at J, with 12 bases between the two ends. The CDR3 loop spans 15 amino acids. By quantitative 5'-RACE with molecular barcodes, the TCR beta libraries were made. One entry per CDR3 protein, called by TCRdb with MiXCR from the 5' RACE reads. The sample holds fewer than 450,000 distinct CDR3 sequences; 15% to 20% are singletons and the top ten take 0.85% to 1.3%. The data belong to a study of CD8 T cells in ankylosing spondylitis. The study's findings and limits: Ankylosing spondylitis blood appeared to be characterized by a TCR beta motif of under 10 highly homologous variants. Matched ankylosing spondylitis synovial fluid reportedly contained a significantly enriched population of disease-linked clones. Past studies reported some motif variants in reactive arthritis synovial fluid and blood.

The chain combines TRBV12-3 or TRBV12-4 with TRBJ2-1; D unclear. This TCR was recovered from a male donor with ankylosing spondylitis. Sequenced material: blood, either unsorted or a sorted T cell fraction (not recorded which). The CDR3: CASRGPGSSYNEQFF. DNA of the CDR3: TGTGCCAGCAGGGGCCCCGGAAGCTCCTACAATGAGCAGTTCTTC.